These T cell receptor beta chains were read from a single sample in a study of cytomegalovirus exposure and HLA in healthy donors. Assay used: immunoSEQ multiplex PCR; TCRdb lists only in-frame clones, some missing. The sample is made up of around 130,000 clones, and the top ten hold approximately 1.5% of it. Sequenced material: PBMCs. Source of these receptors: a woman in her thirties or forties in good health and CMV-seronegative. CDR3s include the opening cysteine and the closing phenylalanine or tryptophan. Each record gives: D gene, V gene, J gene, CDR3 DNA, CDR3 protein. D genes are given only for firm matches.

>-|TRBV5-4|TRBJ1-1
TGTGCCAGCAGCCCAGATTTGACAGTGGGCACTGAAGCTTTCTTT
CASSPDLTVGTEAFF
>-|TRBV28|TRBJ1-6
TGTGCCGGGCAAGAATCCCAGGGGTTTTCACCCCTCCACTTT
CAGQESQGFSPLHF
>TRBD1|TRBV28|TRBJ1-1
TGTGCCAGCAGTTTATCGGGACAGGGAACCGGTGAAGCTTTCTTT
CASSLSGQGTGEAFF
>-|TRBV5-1|TRBJ2-7
TGCGCCAGCAGCACGGGCCAGGGGTACGAGCAGTACTTC
CASSTGQGYEQYF
>TRBD2|TRBV4-1|TRBJ2-3
TGCGCCAGCAGCTCGAGTGGCGGGGGGTATATGAATACGCAGTATTTT
CASSSSGGGYMNTQYF
>TRBD2|TRBV7-8|TRBJ2-1
TGTGCCAGCAGCCGATCAGCGGGGGGGGAAAAGTTTAGCTCCTACAATGAGCAGTTCTTC
CASSRSAGGEKFSSYNEQFF
>TRBD2|TRBV29-1|TRBJ2-3
TGCAGCGTTGGGACATTAGCGGGGGAGACAGATACGCAGTATTTT
CSVGTLAGETDTQYF
>-|TRBV6-1|TRBJ2-6
TGTGCCAGCAGTGGCAGGGGAAGCTCTGGGGCCAACGTCCTGACTTTC
CASSGRGSSGANVLTF
>TRBD1|TRBV28|TRBJ2-5
TGTGCCAGCAGTTTCGTGGACAGGGAAGCGACCCAGTACTTC
CASSFVDREATQYF
>-|TRBV11-3|TRBJ2-2
TGTGCCAGCAGCGCCGTGGGAGGACAAAACACCGGGGAGCTGTTTTTT
CASSAVGGQNTGELFF
>TRBD1|TRBV9|TRBJ1-2
TGTGCCAGCAGCGTGACAGGGCATGGCTACACCTTC
CASSVTGHGYTF
>TRBD1|TRBV16|TRBJ2-7
TGTGCCAGCAGCACCTTAGTACGCAGGGGGACGTACGAGCAGTACTTC
CASSTLVRRGTYEQYF
>-|TRBV5-8|TRBJ1-1
TGTGCCAGCAGCTTGGCCGACAGCAGGGGTATGGTGAACACTGAAGCTTTCTTT
CASSLADSRGMVNTEAFF
>-|TRBV7-8|TRBJ1-3
TGTGCCAGCAGCTTAGCGCATTCTCGCGGCAGGGTGACCTCTGGAAACACCATATATTTT
CASSLAHSRGRVTSGNTIYF
>TRBD1|TRBV9|TRBJ1-6
TGCGCCAGCAGCGTAGACAACAGGGGATCACCCCTCCACTTT
CASSVDNRGSPLHF
>TRBD2|TRBV2|TRBJ2-3
TGTGCCAGCAGTGAAGCCCTAGCGGGGGCAGATACGCAGTATTTT
CASSEALAGADTQYF
>-|TRBV5-4|TRBJ1-2
TGTGCCAGCAGCTTGGTTTCGGGTGGCTACACCTTC
CASSLVSGGYTF
>-|TRBV6-5|TRBJ1-1
TGTGCCAGCAGTGACAGCTTGAACACTGAAGCTTTCTTT
CASSDSLNTEAFF
>-|TRBV29-1|TRBJ2-1
TGCAGCGTTGAAGCGCTAAGCTCCTACAATGAGCAGTTCTTC
CSVEALSSYNEQFF
>TRBD1|TRBV19|TRBJ1-2
TGTGCCAGTAGAATCCAGGGGGGAGCTAACTATGGCTACACCTTC
CASRIQGGANYGYTF
>-|TRBV7-2|TRBJ1-2
TGTGCCAGCAGCTCATCAGGCCCGGCTGGCTACACCTTC
CASSSSGPAGYTF
>-|TRBV6-1|TRBJ1-1
TGTGCCAGCAGTGGACAACAGGTCTTTGAAGGGAACACTGAAGCTTTCTTT
CASSGQQVFEGNTEAFF
>TRBD2|TRBV5-1|TRBJ2-4
TGCGCCAGCAGCTTGGAGGGTCGGAAGCGGGGCGGGGGTATAGCCAAAAACATTCAGTACTTC
CASSLEGRKRGGGIAKNIQYF
>-|TRBV7-2|TRBJ2-1
TGTGCCAGCAGCTCTTTGCGGCCTAGCTCCTACAATGAGCAGTTCTTC
CASSSLRPSSYNEQFF
>-|TRBV19|TRBJ1-3
TGTGCCAGTAGTAGAGGGGGATCTGGAAACACCATATATTTT
CASSRGGSGNTIYF
>-|TRBV6-6|TRBJ1-3
TGTGCCAGCAGTTATTCCGTGACATATGAAAACACCATATATTTT
CASSYSVTYENTIYF
>-|TRBV7-9|TRBJ1-1
TGTGCCAGCTTCGAGGCGGTGAACACTGAAGCTTTCTTT
CASFEAVNTEAFF
>-|TRBV6-5|TRBJ1-1
TGTGCCAGCAGTTCCGGGGGGGGGCTAGCTTTCTTT
CASSSGGGLAFF